The 8 T cell receptor beta chains below come from one sample, sequenced in a study of T cell responses to AZD1222 COVID-19 vaccine. Measured with immunoSEQ multiplex PCR; TCRdb has only the in-frame clones, and not every one. The top ten clones hold about 5.5% of a sample with 85,000 to 95,000 clones, about 88% of them seen once. The sequenced sample was peripheral blood, obtained 28 days after the second AZD1222 dose. Source of these receptors: an adult who received the AZD1222 COVID-19 vaccine.

This chain uses TRBV27 with TRBJ1-5, with a possible D match to TRBD1 (5 bases). The CDR3 has 15 residues. With 4 bases removed from V and 1 base from J, the gap between germline ends came to 11 bases. CDR1 is MNHEY, CDR2 SMNVEV, per germline (reference sequence). In DNA, the CDR3 is TGTGCCAGCAGTTGGGCAGGGAAAAGCAATCAGCCCCAGCATTTT. This codes for CASSWAGKSNQPQHF.

This clone was counted only a few times. The CDR3 DNA is TGTGCCATCAGCGGGACAGGGGGGGGAAGCAATCAGCCCCAGCATTTT. Translated: CAISGTGGGSNQPQHF. The J gene is TRBJ1-5, the V gene TRBV10-3; 11 bases are shared with TRBD1. CDR3 length: 16 residues. Trimming at V came to 6 bases and at J to 1 base, leaving 5 bases not matched to a gene. Germline CDR1 ENHRY, CDR2 SYGVKD.

This sequence joins TRBV29-1 and TRBJ2-1; TRBD1 or TRBD2 may be the D gene (5 bases each). Germline loops: CDR1 SQVTM, CDR2 ANQGSEA. Trimming shortened V by 5 bases and J by 7 bases, and 21 bases separated the two germline ends. The CDR3 has 15 residues. The CDR3 sequence is CSVPIFGAWANEQFF. The CDR3, as DNA: TGCAGCGTTCCTATATTCGGGGCTTGGGCTAATGAGCAGTTCTTC.

The CDR3 region is CASSWQGLSGNTIYF. The CDR3 bases are TGTGCCAGCAGCTGGCAAGGCCTCTCTGGAAACACCATATATTTT. The genes are TRBV5-5 and TRBJ1-3; D gene unclear. V was cut by 3 bases and J by 0 bases, with 10 bases left in between. The germline V gene encodes CDR1 SGHKS and CDR2 YYEKEE (reference sequence). CDR3 size: 15 residues.

This rearrangement joins TRBV11-3 to TRBJ2-6; D ambiguous. The CDR3 has 18 residues. The germline V and J ends were trimmed by 0 bases and 0 bases, with 12 bases remaining between them. CDR1 and CDR2 (germline): SGHNT, YENEEA. The DNA of the CDR3 is TGTGCCAGCAGCTTAGATTACTCCTATTCCTCTGGGGCCAACGTCCTGACTTTC. Translated, it gives CASSLDYSYSSGANVLTF. Filled out from reference TRBV11-3 and TRBJ2-6, the complete variable domain reads EAGVVQSPRYKIIEKKQPVAFWCNPISGHNTLYWYLQNLGQGPELLIRYENEEAVDDSQLPKDRFSAERLKGVDSTLKIQPAELGDSAVYLCASSLDYSYSSGANVLTFGAGSRLTVL.

To note about this clone: Other DNA sequences from this sample encode an identical CDR3 as well. The J gene is TRBJ1-5, the V gene TRBV27; D gene unclear. The CDR3 consists of 14 residues. V lost 3 bases to trimming and J lost 3 bases, with 9 bases between them. Per germline, CDR1 MNHEY and CDR2 SMNVEV (reference sequence). CDR3 DNA sequence: TGTGCCAGCAGTTTGGGCGGAGCCAATCAGCCCCAGCATTTT. Protein product: CASSLGGANQPQHF.

The CDR3 DNA reads TGTGCCAGCAGCTTAGAGGCGGCGGGGGGGCACAATGAGCAGTTCTTC. It codes for CASSLEAAGGHNEQFF. The chain joins TRBV11-2 to TRBJ2-1; TRBD2 aligns across 9 bases. The CDR3 covers 16 residues. Trimming cost V 0 bases and J 5 bases; bases outside gene matches: 5. Per the germline V gene, CDR1 is SGHAT and CDR2 is FQNNGV.

The J gene is TRBJ2-7, the V gene TRBV5-5; unclear D gene. The germline gives CDR1 SGHKS, CDR2 YYEKEE (reference sequence). The V gene lost 7 bases and the J gene lost 2 bases, with 10 bases spanning the gap. This CDR3 contains 12 residues. The CDR3 coding sequence is TGTGCCAGCTGTCGAGGTACCTACGAGCAGTACTTC. Its protein product is CASCRGTYEQYF.